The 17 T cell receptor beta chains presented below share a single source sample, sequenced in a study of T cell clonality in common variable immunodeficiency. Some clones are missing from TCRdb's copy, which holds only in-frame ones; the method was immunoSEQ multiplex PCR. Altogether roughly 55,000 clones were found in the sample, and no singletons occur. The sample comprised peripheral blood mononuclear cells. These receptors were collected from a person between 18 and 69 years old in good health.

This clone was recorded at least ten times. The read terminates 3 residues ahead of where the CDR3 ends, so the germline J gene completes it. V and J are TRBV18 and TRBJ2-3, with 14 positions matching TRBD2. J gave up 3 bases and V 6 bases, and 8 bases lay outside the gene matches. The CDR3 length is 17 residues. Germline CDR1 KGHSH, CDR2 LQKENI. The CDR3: CASSSTSGRASTDTQYF. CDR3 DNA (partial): TGTGCCAGCTCTTCGACTAGCGGGAGGGCCAGTACAGATACG.

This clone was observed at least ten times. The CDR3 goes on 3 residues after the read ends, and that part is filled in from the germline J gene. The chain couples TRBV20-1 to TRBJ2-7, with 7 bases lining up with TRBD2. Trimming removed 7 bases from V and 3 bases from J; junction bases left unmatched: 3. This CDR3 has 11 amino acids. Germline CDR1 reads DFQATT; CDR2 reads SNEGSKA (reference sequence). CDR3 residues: CSGGGGYEQYF. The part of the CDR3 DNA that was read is TGCAGTGGCGGGGGAGGCTACGAG.

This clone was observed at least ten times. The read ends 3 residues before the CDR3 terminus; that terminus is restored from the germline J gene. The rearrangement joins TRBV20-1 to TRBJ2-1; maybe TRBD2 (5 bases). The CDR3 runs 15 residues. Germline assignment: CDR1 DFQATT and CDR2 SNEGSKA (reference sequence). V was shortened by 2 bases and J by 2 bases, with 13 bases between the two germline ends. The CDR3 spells CSARHIASPYNEQFF. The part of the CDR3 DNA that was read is TGCAGTGCTAGACACATAGCGTCCCCCTACAATGAG.

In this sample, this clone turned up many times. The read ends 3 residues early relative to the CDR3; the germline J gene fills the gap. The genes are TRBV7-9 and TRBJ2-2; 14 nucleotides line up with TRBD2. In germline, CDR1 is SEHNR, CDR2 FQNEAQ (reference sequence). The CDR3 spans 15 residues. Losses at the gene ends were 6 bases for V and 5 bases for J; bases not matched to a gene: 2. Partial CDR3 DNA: TGTGCCAGCAGGGGACTAGCGGGAGCGACCGGGGAG. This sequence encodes CASRGLAGATGE. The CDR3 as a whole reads CASRGLAGATGELFF.

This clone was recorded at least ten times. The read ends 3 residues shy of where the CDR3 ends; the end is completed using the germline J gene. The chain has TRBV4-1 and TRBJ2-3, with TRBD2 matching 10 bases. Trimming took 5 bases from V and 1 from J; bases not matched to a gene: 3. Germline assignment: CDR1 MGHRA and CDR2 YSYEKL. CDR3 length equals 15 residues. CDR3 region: CASSSLAGGTDTQYF. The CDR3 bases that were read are TGCGCCAGCAGCTCTCTAGCGGGAGGCACAGATACG.

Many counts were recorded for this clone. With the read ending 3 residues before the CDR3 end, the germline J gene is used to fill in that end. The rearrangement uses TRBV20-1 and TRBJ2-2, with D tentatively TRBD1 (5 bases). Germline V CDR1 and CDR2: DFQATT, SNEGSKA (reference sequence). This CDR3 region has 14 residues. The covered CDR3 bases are TGCAGCGCCCACCGCGTTGGGCAGGGCGGGGAG. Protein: CSAHRVGQGGE. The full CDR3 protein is CSAHRVGQGGELFF.

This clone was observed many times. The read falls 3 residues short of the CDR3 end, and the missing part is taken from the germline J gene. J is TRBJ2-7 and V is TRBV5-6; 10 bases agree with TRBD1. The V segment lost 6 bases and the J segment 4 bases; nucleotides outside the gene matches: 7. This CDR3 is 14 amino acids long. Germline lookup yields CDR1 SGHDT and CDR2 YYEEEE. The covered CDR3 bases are TGTGCCAGCAATCCGGGACAGGGGTTTTACGAG. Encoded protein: CASNPGQGFYE. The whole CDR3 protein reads CASNPGQGFYEQYF.

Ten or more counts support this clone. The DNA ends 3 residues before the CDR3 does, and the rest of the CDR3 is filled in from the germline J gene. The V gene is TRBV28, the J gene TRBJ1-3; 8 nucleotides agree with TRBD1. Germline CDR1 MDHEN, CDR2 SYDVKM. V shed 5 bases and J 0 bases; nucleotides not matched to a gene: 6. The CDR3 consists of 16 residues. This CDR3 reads CASSRWTGSSGNTIYF. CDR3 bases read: TGTGCCAGCAGTCGTTGGACAGGGAGCTCTGGAAACACC.

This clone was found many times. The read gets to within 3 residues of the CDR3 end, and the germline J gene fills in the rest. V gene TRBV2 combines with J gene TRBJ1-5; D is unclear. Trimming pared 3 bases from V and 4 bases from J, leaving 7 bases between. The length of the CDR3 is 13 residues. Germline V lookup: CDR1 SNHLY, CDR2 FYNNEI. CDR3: CASSEEGNQPQHF. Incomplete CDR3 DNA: TGTGCCAGCAGTGAGGAGGGTAATCAGCCC. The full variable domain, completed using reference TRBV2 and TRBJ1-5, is EPEVTQTPSHQVTQMGQEVILRCVPISNHLYFYWYRQILGQKVEFLVSFYNNEISEKSEIFDDQFSVERPDGSNFTLKIRSTKLEDSAMYFCASSEEGNQPQHFGDGTRLSIL.

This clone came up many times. CDR3 protein: CASSSYTGELFF. The sequenced part of the CDR3 DNA is TGTGCCAGCAGCTCCTACACCGGGGAG. The chain links TRBV7-2 to TRBJ2-2; D unresolved. The CDR3 goes on 3 residues after the read ends, and that part is filled in from the germline J gene. Trimming pared 4 bases from V and 3 bases from J, leaving 3 bases between. This CDR3 comprises 12 residues. The V gene's germline CDR1 is SGHTA and CDR2 FQGNSA.

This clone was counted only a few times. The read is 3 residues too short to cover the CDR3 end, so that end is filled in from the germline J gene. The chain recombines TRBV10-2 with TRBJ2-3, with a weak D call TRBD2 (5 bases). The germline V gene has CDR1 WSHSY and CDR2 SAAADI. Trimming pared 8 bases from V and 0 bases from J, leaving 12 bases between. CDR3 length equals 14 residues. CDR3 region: CASSSGDSTDTQYF. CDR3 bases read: TGCGCCAGCTCCAGCGGAGATAGCACAGATACG.

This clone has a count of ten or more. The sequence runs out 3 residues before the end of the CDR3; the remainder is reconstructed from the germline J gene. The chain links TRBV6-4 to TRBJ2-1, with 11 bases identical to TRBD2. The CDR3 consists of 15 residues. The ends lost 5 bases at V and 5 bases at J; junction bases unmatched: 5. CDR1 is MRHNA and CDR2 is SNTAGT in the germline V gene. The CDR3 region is CASSLGTSGDNEQFF. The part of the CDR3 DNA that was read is TGTGCCAGCAGTCTCGGGACTAGCGGAGACAATGAG.

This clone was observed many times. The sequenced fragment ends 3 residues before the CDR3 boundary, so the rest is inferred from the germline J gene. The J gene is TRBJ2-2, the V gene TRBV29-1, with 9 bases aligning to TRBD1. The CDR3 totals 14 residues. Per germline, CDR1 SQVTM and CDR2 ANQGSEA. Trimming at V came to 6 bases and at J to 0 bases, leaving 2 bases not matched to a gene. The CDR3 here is CSVRQGANTGELFF. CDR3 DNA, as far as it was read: TGCAGCGTGAGACAGGGGGCGAACACCGGGGAG.

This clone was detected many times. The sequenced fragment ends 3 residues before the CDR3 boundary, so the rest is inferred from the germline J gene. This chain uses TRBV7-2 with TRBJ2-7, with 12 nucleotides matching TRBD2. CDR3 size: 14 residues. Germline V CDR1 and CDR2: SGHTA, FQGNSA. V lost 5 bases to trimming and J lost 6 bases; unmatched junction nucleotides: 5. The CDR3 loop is CASSLSSGRGEQYF. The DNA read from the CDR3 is TGTGCCAGCAGCCTGTCTAGCGGGAGGGGCGAG.

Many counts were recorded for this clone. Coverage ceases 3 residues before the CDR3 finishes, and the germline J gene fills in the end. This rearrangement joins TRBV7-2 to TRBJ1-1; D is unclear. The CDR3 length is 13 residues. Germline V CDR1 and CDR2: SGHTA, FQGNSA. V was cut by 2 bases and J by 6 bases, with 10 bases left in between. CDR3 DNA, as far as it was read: TGTGCCAGCAGCTTATTAGCGGCCTCTGAA. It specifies CASSLLAASE. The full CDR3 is CASSLLAASEAFF.

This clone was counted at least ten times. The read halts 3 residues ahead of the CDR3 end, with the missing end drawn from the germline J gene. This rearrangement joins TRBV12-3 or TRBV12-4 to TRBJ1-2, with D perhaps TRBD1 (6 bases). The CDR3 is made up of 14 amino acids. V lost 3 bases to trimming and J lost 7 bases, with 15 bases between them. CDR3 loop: CASSFRRGRGGYTF. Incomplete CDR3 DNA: TGTGCCAGCAGTTTCCGCAGGGGAAGGGGTGGC.

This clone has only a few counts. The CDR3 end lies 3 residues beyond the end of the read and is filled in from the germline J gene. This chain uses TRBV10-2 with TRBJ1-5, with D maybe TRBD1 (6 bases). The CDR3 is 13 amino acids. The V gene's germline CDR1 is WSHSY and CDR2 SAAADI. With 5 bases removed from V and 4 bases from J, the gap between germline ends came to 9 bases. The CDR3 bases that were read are TGCGCCAGCAGTAACGGACAGAATCAGCCC. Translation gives CASSNGQNQP. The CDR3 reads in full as CASSNGQNQPQHF.